These 16 T cell receptor beta chains were all obtained from the same sample, sequenced in a study of cytomegalovirus exposure and HLA in healthy donors. The PCR employed 60 Vbeta primers together with 13 Jbeta primers. Here immunoSEQ multiplex PCR was the method, and the copy in TCRdb shows in-frame clones only, minus some. Of approximately 170,000 clones in the sample, approximately 84% were seen once. Sequenced material: PBMCs. The receptor set was obtained from a man in his fifties or sixties in good health and CMV-seropositive.

This CDR3 is CASSSTVYGYTF. CDR3 bases: TGTGCCAGCAGTTCGACAGTCTATGGCTACACCTTC. The V gene is TRBV28, the J gene TRBJ1-2, with D tentatively TRBD1 (5 bases). Germline V lookup: CDR1 MDHEN, CDR2 SYDVKM. The CDR3 runs 12 residues. Trimming took off 4 bases at V and 4 bases at J, with 7 bases between the two ends.

The CDR3 region is CASSPGGGLADEFF. The DNA of the CDR3 is TGTGCCAGCAGCCCGGGGGGGGGACTAGCGGATGAGTTCTTC. The chain combines TRBV9 with TRBJ2-1; 11 nucleotides align to TRBD2. After removal of 4 bases from V and 14 bases from J, the junction contained 11 bases not matched to a gene. Germline V lookup: CDR1 SGDLS, CDR2 YYNGEE. CDR3 length: 14 amino acids.

V and J are TRBV9 and TRBJ1-6; the D gene is possibly TRBD1 (6 bases). Looked up from germline, CDR1 is SGDLS and CDR2 is YYNGEE. This CDR3 contains 15 residues. The V end was cut by 4 bases, the J end by 7 bases, with 15 bases between. In DNA form, the CDR3 reads TGTGCCAGCAGCCCGGGGGGGCCGGGAAATTCACCCCTCCACTTT. It translates to CASSPGGPGNSPLHF. Looking up the rest from reference TRBV9 and TRBJ1-6 gives the full variable domain: DSGVTQTPKHLITATGQRVTLRCSPRSGDLSVYWYQQSLDQGLQFLIQYYNGEERAKGNILERFSAQQFPDLHSELNLSSLELGDSALYFCASSPGGPGNSPLHFGNGTRLTVT.

V and J are TRBV7-8 and TRBJ2-7, with unresolved D. V was clipped by 1 base and J by 7 bases, with 5 bases between them. The germline V gene encodes CDR1 SGHVS and CDR2 FQNEAQ. This CDR3 is built from 11 residues. Here the CDR3 DNA reads TGTGCCAGCAGCTTAGAGGAGGAGCAGTACTTC. Translation gives CASSLEEEQYF.

The gene calls are TRBV9 and TRBJ2-1; tentative D call: TRBD2 (6 bases). CDR3 length equals 15 residues. Germline CDR1 is SGDLS and CDR2 is YYNGEE. V was shortened by 4 bases and J by 1 base, with 12 bases between the two germline ends. CDR3 coding DNA: TGTGCCAGCAGCCCCAGGAGGGGTTCCTACAATGAGCAGTTCTTC. This gives the protein CASSPRRGSYNEQFF.

This clone was detected only once. This chain uses TRBV7-9 with TRBJ2-7, with TRBD1 matching over 8 bases. The CDR3 sequence is 15 residues long. CDR1 and CDR2 from the germline V gene are SEHNR and FQNEAQ (reference sequence). The ends lost 5 bases at V and 3 bases at J; junction bases unmatched: 9. The CDR3 loop is CASSPTGGEGYEQYF. CDR3 nucleotide sequence: TGTGCCAGCAGCCCAACAGGGGGTGAAGGCTACGAGCAGTACTTC.

This sequence joins TRBV10-3 and TRBJ2-2; D may be TRBD1 (6 bases). The V end was cut by 9 bases, the J end by 0 bases, with 11 bases between. This CDR3 is built from 14 residues. Looked up from germline, CDR1 is ENHRY and CDR2 is SYGVKD. CDR3 in DNA: TGTGCCATAGAAGACAGGCCGAACACCGGGGAGCTGTTTTTT. Translation gives CAIEDRPNTGELFF.

In DNA, the CDR3 is TGTGCCAGCAGCCAGGCTAGCGTTGAGCAGTTCTTC. This gives the protein CASSQASVEQFF. The V call is TRBV4-2, the J call TRBJ2-1, with D possibly TRBD2 on 6 matching bases. Germline V CDR1 and CDR2: LGHNA, YNFKEQ. Trimming removed 3 bases at V and 9 bases at J, with 9 bases between. The CDR3 has 12 amino acids.

This sequence joins TRBV11-3 and TRBJ2-3, with a weak D call TRBD1 (5 bases). With 5 bases removed from V and 0 bases from J, the gap between germline ends came to 12 bases. CDR3 length equals 15 residues. CDR1 is SGHNT, CDR2 YENEEA, per germline. The CDR3 sequence is CASSPGQGSTDTQYF. The CDR3 coding sequence is TGTGCCAGCAGCCCTGGGCAGGGCAGCACAGATACGCAGTATTTT.

J is TRBJ1-1 and V is TRBV11-2; D gene unclear. Germline CDR1 is SGHAT and CDR2 is FQNNGV. V was shortened by 1 base and J by 5 bases, with 8 bases between the two germline ends. The CDR3 has 13 residues. CDR3 sequence reads: CASSLVGGTEAFF. The CDR3 DNA is TGTGCCAGCAGCTTAGTAGGAGGAACTGAAGCTTTCTTT.

The genes are TRBV7-2 and TRBJ2-7, with D tentatively TRBD1 (5 bases). CDR3 size: 14 residues. V was cut by 5 bases and J by 7 bases, with 18 bases left in between. The germline CDR1 and CDR2 sequences are SGHTA and FQGNSA. For the CDR3, the DNA is TGTGCCAGCAGCCTTACTCAAGTAGGGGAAGAGCAGTACTTC. Translating gives CASSLTQVGEEQYF.

This clone came up once. The CDR3 here is CAWSFTVNYGYTF. Here the CDR3 DNA reads TGTGCCTGGAGTTTCACAGTTAACTATGGCTACACCTTC. The V and J genes are TRBV30 and TRBJ1-2; no firm D call. Germline V gene sequence: CDR1 GTSNPN, CDR2 SVGIG (reference sequence). The CDR3 is made up of 13 amino acids. Trimming removed 2 bases from V and 1 base from J, with 8 bases in between.

This chain joins TRBV19 and TRBJ1-2, with D perhaps TRBD1 (5 bases). V was cut by 3 bases and J by 6 bases, with 11 bases left in between. Germline-derived CDR1 and CDR2 are LNHDA and SQIVND (reference sequence). This CDR3 comprises 13 residues. The CDR3 DNA reads as TGTGCCAGTAGTATTTCCAGGGTCGATGGCTACACCTTC. Protein: CASSISRVDGYTF.

The gene calls are TRBV7-2 and TRBJ1-2; no reliable D call. V lost 5 bases to trimming and J lost 5 bases, with 9 bases between them. From germline, CDR1 is SGHTA and CDR2 FQGNSA. CDR3 size: 12 residues. The chain's CDR3 is CASSITDYGYTF. As DNA, the CDR3 is TGTGCCAGCAGCATTACAGATTATGGCTACACCTTC.

V gene TRBV5-1 combines with J gene TRBJ2-1; TRBD2 matches at 10 bases. The CDR3 loop spans 17 amino acids. The V and J ends lost 4 bases and 3 bases, in that order; junction bases with no gene match: 10. In germline, CDR1 is SGHRS, CDR2 YFSETQ. The CDR3 region is CASSQEPSGGGYNEQFF. In DNA, the CDR3 is TGCGCCAGCAGCCAAGAACCGAGCGGGGGGGGCTACAATGAGCAGTTCTTC.

The gene calls are TRBV6-1 and TRBJ1-1; D not certain. The germline V gene has CDR1 MNHNS and CDR2 SASEGT. The CDR3 totals 13 residues. V lost 6 bases and J 5 bases, leaving 13 bases between the germline ends. The DNA of the CDR3 is TGTGCCAGCAGCCTCAGCGGGAGTACTGAAGCTTTCTTT. Its translation: CASSLSGSTEAFF.